The TCR beta chain under discussion was sequenced for a study of regulatory T cells in long-lasting Graves disease. For the study at large: Graves' cases, newly diagnosed, had used antithyroid drugs under 3 months. Study-wide points: There were preferences for TRBV28, TRBJ1-2 and TRBJ2-5 in persistent disease.

As concerns this clonotype: The antigen remains undetermined. This may come from a read error, since a much larger clone is one base off.

Time point given: newly diagnosed GD, antithyroid drugs for less than 3 months. Researchers made the TCR library from RNA that was extracted from PBMCs. Clinicians diagnosed Graves' disease using American Thyroid Association guidelines. The EDTA tubes were filled with around 8.1 milliliters of drawn peripheral blood. CDR3 length equals 13 residues. Germline values: CDR1 SGHTA, CDR2 FQGNSA. Relying on iRepertoire HTBI primers and Arm-PCR of CDR3 regions, the team built TCR beta libraries. TCRdb reanalysed the multiplex PCR reads using MiXCR and keeps one entry per CDR3 protein. The sample includes more than 300,000 distinct CDR3 sequences, around 15% of them seen just once.

This TCR was recovered from a female donor with Graves disease. Material: peripheral blood mononuclear cells (PBMCs), obtained at new diagnosis, from a patient treated with antithyroid drugs. The chain has TRBV7-2 and TRBJ2-7; D is undetermined. The CDR3 sequence: CVSSLVGAREQYF. CDR3 in DNA: TGTGTCAGCAGCCTTGTAGGAGCCAGGGAGCAGTACTTC.